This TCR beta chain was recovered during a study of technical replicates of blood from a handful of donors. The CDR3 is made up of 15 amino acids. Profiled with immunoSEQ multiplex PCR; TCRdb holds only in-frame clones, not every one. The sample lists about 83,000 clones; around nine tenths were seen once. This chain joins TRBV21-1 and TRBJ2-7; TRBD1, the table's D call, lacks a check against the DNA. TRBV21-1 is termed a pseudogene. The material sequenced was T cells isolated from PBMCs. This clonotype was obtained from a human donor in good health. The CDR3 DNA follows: TGTGCCAGCAGCGGAACAGGGGGGAGCTCCTACGAGCAGTACTTC. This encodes CASSGTGGSSYEQYF.